The present T cell receptor (beta chain) was sequenced within a study of CD8 T cells in Susac syndrome. Study information: Patients with Susac syndrome were therapy-naive, on corticosteroids, or on intravenous immunoglobulin alone at blood draw.

Points from the study as a whole: Susac CD8+ cells expanded clonally the most in TEMRA cells and in active patients. The study conceded that relatively few individuals underwent its TCR sequencing and HLA analysis.

RNA, at about 0.45 to 1 ug, was reverse transcribed with random hexamers. One entry per CDR3 protein results from TCRdb running MiXCR on the immunoSEQ multiplex PCR reads. The top ten hold 0.4% to 0.5% of the sample, which has under 110,000 distinct CDR3 sequences, 94% seen once. CDR1 ENHRY and CDR2 SYGVKD come from the germline V gene. Trimming pared 8 bases from V and 5 bases from J, leaving 10 bases between. This CDR3 has 12 residues. In regard to this clonotype: Its antigen remains unknown.

Sequencing was performed on CD8+ T cells from PBMCs. V and J are TRBV10-3 and TRBJ1-5, with D possibly being TRBD1 (5 bases). This receptor was taken from a human donor with Susac syndrome. Here the CDR3 reads CAIGAGDQPQHF. CDR3 DNA: TGTGCCATCGGGGCCGGGGATCAGCCCCAGCATTTT.